Described below is a single T cell receptor beta chain sequence and its context. What it binds is not known. Profiled with immunoSEQ multiplex PCR; TCRdb holds only in-frame clones, not every one. The sample lists millions of clones; around nine tenths were seen once. Donors comprised healthy HIV-negative adults lacking recent acute infections or vaccinations. The study separated CD4+ cells into CD45RA+ naive and CD45RA-negative memory subsets. This sample was included in a study of shared clonotypes between healthy human individuals. Overall study results and limits: Compared with clonotypes that all four donors shared, non-shared clonotypes had lower generation probabilities.

V was pared by 3 bases and J by 8 bases, with 2 bases of the junction left unmatched. CDR1 and CDR2 (germline): LNHDA, SQIVND (reference sequence). This CDR3 spans 13 amino acids. The sequenced material came from naive CD4+ T cells sorted from blood. Subset noted: CD45RA+ positively selected. This chain uses TRBV19 with TRBJ2-1; 9 bases map to TRBD1. This clonotype originated in a man aged 18 to 30 in good health. Here the CDR3 DNA reads TGTGCCAGTAGTATGGGGACAGGGTATGAGCAGTTCTTC. Encoded protein: CASSMGTGYEQFF.